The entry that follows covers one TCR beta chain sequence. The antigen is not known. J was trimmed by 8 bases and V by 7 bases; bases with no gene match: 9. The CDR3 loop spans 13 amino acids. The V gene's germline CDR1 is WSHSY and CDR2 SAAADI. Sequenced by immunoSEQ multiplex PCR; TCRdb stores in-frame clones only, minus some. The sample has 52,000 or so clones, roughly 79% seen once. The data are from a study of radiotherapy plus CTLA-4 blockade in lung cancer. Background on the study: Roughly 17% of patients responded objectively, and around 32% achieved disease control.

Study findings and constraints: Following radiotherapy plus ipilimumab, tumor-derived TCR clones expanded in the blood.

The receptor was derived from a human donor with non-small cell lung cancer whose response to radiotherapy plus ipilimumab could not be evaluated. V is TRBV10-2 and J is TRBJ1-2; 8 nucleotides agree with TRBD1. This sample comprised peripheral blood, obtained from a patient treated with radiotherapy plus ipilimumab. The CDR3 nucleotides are TGCGCCAGCACTTCGGACAGGGCTAGGGGCTACACCTTC. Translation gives CASTSDRARGYTF.